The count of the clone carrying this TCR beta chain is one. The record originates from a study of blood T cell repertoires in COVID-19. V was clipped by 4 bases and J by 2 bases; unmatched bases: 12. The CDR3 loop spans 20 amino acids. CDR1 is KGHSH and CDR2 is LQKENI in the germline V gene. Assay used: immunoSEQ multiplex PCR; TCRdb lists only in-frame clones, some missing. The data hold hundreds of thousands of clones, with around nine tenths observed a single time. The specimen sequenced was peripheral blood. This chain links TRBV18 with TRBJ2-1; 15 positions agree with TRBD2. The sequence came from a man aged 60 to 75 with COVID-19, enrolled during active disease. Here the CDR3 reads CASSLSMGLAGGITYNEQFF. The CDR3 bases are TGTGCCAGCTCACTTTCTATGGGACTAGCGGGAGGTATTACCTACAATGAGCAGTTCTTC.